This TCR beta chain was profiled in a study of blood T cell repertoires in COVID-19 (dated by TCRdb to about 2020). As for the study more broadly: Collaborator samples came from the United States, Italy and Spain and covered acute and convalescent phases of COVID-19. The prospective study material was composed of cDNA or gDNA derived from T cells, B-cell-depleted T cells, or PBMCs. The dataset comprised deeply sampled blood TCRbeta repertoires from subjects exposed to, actively infected with, or recovered from COVID-19. The repertoires were released in a freely available public database meant as a resource for research on the immune response to SARS-CoV-2. Samples were obtained from the ongoing ImmuneRACE study (first 160 participants) and from 950 to 1,500 subjects provided by 6 global collaborators. Nearly every sample came with metadata listing a de-identified subject ID, COVID-19 status, age in years and sex. Where available, HLA class I and class II types were taken from metadata supplied by the sample provider and were not determined by assay-based typing. Paper-wide results and their limitations: The quantity of clinical and demographic metadata differed by source and by participant and was supplied without curation.

In the prospective study, participants were 18 to 89 years old, resided in about two dozen geographic areas of the United States, and were enrolled through a virtual design. In the prospective study, cohorts were assigned on the basis of participant-reported clinical history obtained from a screening survey and a study questionnaire. Recovered participants in ImmuneRACE Cohort 3 were defined by two consecutive negative NP/OP PCR tests, clearance by a healthcare professional, or resolution of symptoms. Each participant in the prospective study had whole blood, serum and a nasopharyngeal or oropharyngeal swab collected by mobile phlebotomists. Participants in the prospective study had the option to provide additional blood draws and questionnaires over an approximately 2-month period. Before DNA extraction, prospective study blood samples were shipped either frozen or at room temperature. The immunoSEQ Assay, a bias-controlled multiplex PCR, was used to amplify TCRbeta CDR3 regions from genomic DNA. The published analysis was carried out like this. The number of nucleated cells in each sample was estimated from the amplification of reference gene primers within the assay. To quantify the absolute abundance of each unique TCRbeta CDR3 rearrangement, sequence reads were collapsed and filtered. For each sample, productive Simpson clonality was calculated as the square root of Simpson's diversity index across productive rearrangements. TCRdb holds this immuneACCESS table with in-frame rearrangements only. Some clones are missing; in checked studies, unresolved V genes explain under half, and the rest has no known cause. The D gene and trimming were derived from the DNA, and the V and J assignments and clone size from that table. The sample includes approximately 290,000 clones, with 75% to 90% observed a single time. The top ten constitute more than 4% of the sample.

As for this clone: Its antigen remains undetermined. Base qualities are not recorded, but no much larger clone differs from it by a single base.

The source material was PBMCs or T cells enriched from blood (not recorded which). The clonotype comes from a woman in her twenties or thirties who had recovered from COVID-19.

The DNA sequence is as follows: TGTGCCAGCAGCTTAGATCTTAACGGGAGTGGTTTCTTC. The resulting protein is CASSLDLNGSGFF. Recombination joined TRBV11-2 with TRBJ2-1; TRBD2 is possibly the D segment (6 matching bases). The germline V gene gives CDR1 as SGHAT and CDR2 as FQNNGV. V was cut back by 0 bases and J by 16 bases, leaving a gap of 16 bases between them. Counted from cysteine to phenylalanine, this CDR3 has 13 amino acids. This entry keeps only the CDR3 DNA: 39 bases, framed from base 1. The CDR3, completed at both ends by the reference TRBV11-2 and TRBJ2-1 genes, gives the full variable domain EAGVAQSPRYKIIEKRQSVAFWCNPISGHATLYWYQQILGQGPKLLIQFQNNGVVDDSQLPKDRFSAERLKGVDSTLKIQPAKLEDSAVYLCASSLDLNGSGFFGPGTRLTVL.